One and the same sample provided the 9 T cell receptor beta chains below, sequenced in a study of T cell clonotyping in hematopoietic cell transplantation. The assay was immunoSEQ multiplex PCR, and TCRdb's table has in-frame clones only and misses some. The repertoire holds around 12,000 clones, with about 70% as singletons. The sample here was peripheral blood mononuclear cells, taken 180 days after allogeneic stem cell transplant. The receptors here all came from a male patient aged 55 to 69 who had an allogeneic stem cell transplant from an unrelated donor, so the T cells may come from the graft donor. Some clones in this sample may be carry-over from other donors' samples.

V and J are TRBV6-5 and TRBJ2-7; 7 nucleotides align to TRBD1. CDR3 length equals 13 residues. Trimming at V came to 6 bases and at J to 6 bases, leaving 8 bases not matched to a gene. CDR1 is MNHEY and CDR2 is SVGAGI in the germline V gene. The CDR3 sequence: CASRTGHIGEQYF. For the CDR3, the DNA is TGTGCCAGCAGGACAGGGCATATAGGCGAGCAGTACTTC.

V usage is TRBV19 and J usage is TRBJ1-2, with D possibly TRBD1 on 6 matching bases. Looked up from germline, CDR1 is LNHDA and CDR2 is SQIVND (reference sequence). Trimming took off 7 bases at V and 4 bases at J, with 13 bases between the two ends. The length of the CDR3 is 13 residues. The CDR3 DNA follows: TGTGCCAGTACATTCGGGACACTCTATGGCTACACCTTC. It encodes CASTFGTLYGYTF.

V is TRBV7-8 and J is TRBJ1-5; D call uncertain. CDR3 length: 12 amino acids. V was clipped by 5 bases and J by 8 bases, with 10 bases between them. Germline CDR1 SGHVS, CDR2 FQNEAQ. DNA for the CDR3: TGTGCCAGCAGCCTACCCTCCGAGCCCCAGCATTTT. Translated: CASSLPSEPQHF.

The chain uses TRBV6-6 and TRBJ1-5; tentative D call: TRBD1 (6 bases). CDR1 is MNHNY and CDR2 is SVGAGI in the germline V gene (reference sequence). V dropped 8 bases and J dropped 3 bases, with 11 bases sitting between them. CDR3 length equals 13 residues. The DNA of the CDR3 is TGTGCCAGCCAAGGGGGAGTCAATCAGCCCCAGCATTTT. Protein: CASQGGVNQPQHF.

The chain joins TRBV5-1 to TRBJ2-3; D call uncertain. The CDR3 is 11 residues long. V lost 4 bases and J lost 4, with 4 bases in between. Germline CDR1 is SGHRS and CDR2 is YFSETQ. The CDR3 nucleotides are TGCGCCAGCAGCGGGGCAGATACGCAGTATTTT. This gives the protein CASSGADTQYF.

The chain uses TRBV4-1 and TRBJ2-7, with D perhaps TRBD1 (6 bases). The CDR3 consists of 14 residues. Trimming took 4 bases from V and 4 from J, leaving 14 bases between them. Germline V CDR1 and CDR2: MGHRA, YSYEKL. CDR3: CASSLDRTAYEQYF. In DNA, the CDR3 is TGCGCCAGCAGCCTTGACCGGACAGCTTACGAGCAGTACTTC.

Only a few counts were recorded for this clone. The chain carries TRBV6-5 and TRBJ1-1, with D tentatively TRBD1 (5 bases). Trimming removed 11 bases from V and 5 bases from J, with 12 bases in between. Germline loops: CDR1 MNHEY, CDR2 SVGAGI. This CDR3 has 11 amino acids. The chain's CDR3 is CAGGRGTEAFF. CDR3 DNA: TGTGCCGGAGGGAGGGGTACTGAAGCTTTCTTT.

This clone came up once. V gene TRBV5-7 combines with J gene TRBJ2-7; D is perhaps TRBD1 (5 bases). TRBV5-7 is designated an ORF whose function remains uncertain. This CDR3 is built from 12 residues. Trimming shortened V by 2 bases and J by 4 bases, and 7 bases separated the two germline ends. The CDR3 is CASSLGAYEQYF. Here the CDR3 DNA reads TGTGCCAGCAGCTTAGGGGCATACGAGCAGTACTTC.

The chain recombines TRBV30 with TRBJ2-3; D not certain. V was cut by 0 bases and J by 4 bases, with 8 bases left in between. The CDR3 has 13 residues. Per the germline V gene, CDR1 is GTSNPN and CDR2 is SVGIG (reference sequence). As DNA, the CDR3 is TGTGCCTGGAGTGTAAGGGATGCAGATACGCAGTATTTT. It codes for CAWSVRDADTQYF.